Presented here are 27 T cell receptor beta chains from one specimen sequenced in a study of blood T cell repertoires in COVID-19 (dated by TCRdb to the early 2020s). To prepare the library, the immunoSEQ multiplex PCR assay was applied. The table was pulled from immuneACCESS by TCRdb, which kept in-frame rearrangements only. Such tables lose some clones; where checked, under half of the loss comes from unresolved V genes, and the rest has no known cause. Counted in this sample were just over 250,000 clones; 86% of them appeared once. The biggest ten clones account for over 7.5% of the sample. Sequenced: peripheral blood. The receptors come from a man aged 35-49 years who had recovered from COVID-19.

This clone showed up just once. CDR3 amino acids: CASSSQGLAGAFGETQYF. Written as DNA, the CDR3 is TGTGCCAGCAGCTCTCAGGGACTAGCGGGGGCCTTCGGCGAGACCCAGTACTTC. The V and J genes are TRBV5-6 and TRBJ2-5, with TRBD2 identical over 14 bases. J was trimmed by 5 bases and V by 3 bases; bases with no gene match: 12. Germline assignment: CDR1 SGHDT and CDR2 YYEEEE. This CDR3 region has 18 residues.

V and J are TRBV6-5 and TRBJ1-2, with 8 bases identical to TRBD1. Looked up from germline, CDR1 is MNHEY and CDR2 is SVGAGI. V lost 2 bases to trimming and J lost 4 bases; unmatched junction nucleotides: 6. This CDR3 spans 15 amino acids. The CDR3 loop is CASSYRGQGGYGYTF. The DNA for the CDR3 is TGTGCCAGCAGTTACAGAGGACAGGGCGGCTATGGCTACACCTTC.

The chain carries TRBV14 and TRBJ1-5; perhaps TRBD1 as D (6 bases). The CDR3 covers 17 residues. Per the germline V gene, CDR1 is SGHDN and CDR2 is FVKESK. Trimming cost V 3 bases and J 0 bases, with 15 bases left between them. The CDR3 here is CASSHLVQDSSNQPQHF. The CDR3 nucleotides are TGTGCCAGCAGCCATCTCGTACAGGACAGTAGCAATCAGCCCCAGCATTTT.

Only one count was recorded for this clone. V and J are TRBV5-6 and TRBJ1-6; 7 nucleotides line up with TRBD1. Trimming removed 0 bases from V and 9 bases from J; junction bases left unmatched: 6. The germline CDR1 and CDR2 sequences are SGHDT and YYEEEE. This CDR3 comprises 15 residues. The CDR3 sequence: CASSLGQGLSSPLHF. CDR3 nucleotides: TGTGCCAGCAGCTTGGGACAGGGACTTAGTTCACCCCTCCACTTT. The full variable domain, with the rest looked up from reference TRBV5-6 and TRBJ1-6, is DAGVTQSPTHLIKTRGQQVTLRCSPKSGHDTVSWYQQALGQGPQFIFQYYEEEERQRGNFPDRFSGHQFPNYSSELNVNALLLGDSALYLCASSLGQGLSSPLHFGNGTRLTVT.

V is TRBV5-1 and J is TRBJ2-7; 8 nucleotides line up with TRBD1. V lost 5 bases to trimming and J lost 2 bases; unmatched junction nucleotides: 6. Germline CDR1 reads SGHRS; CDR2 reads YFSETQ. The CDR3 is 14 residues long. The CDR3 region has the DNA TGCGCCAGCAGTTTGACAGGGGTGGCCTACGAGCAGTACTTC. It is translated as CASSLTGVAYEQYF.

The CDR3 DNA sequence: TGTGCCAGCAGTTACTCGAGGACAGGATACGAAAAACTGTTTTTT. Protein product: CASSYSRTGYEKLFF. This sequence joins TRBV6-6 and TRBJ1-4; 7 positions match TRBD1. J lost 8 bases, V lost 0 bases, and 6 bases had no gene match. The CDR3 spans 15 residues. From germline, CDR1 is MNHNY and CDR2 SVGAGI (reference sequence).

The chain joins TRBV9 to TRBJ2-1, with D maybe TRBD2 (6 bases). With 0 bases removed from V and 9 bases from J, the gap between germline ends came to 19 bases. This CDR3 is 16 amino acids long. Germline loops: CDR1 SGDLS, CDR2 YYNGEE. Here the CDR3 reads CASSVAPTTRLVEQFF. In nucleotides, the CDR3 is TGTGCCAGCAGCGTAGCCCCAACGACTAGGTTGGTTGAGCAGTTCTTC.

The rearrangement joins TRBV7-2 to TRBJ2-5; 10 bases line up with TRBD2. With 3 bases clipped from V and 4 bases from J, the junction kept 5 bases outside the gene matches. The CDR3 totals 15 residues. Germline V gives CDR1 SGHTA, CDR2 FQGNSA. The CDR3 protein is CASSLGPSGRETQYF. Written as DNA, the CDR3 is TGTGCCAGCAGCTTGGGCCCTAGCGGGAGAGAGACCCAGTACTTC.

V and J are TRBV19 and TRBJ1-5, with 8 bases that match TRBD1. The germline V gene encodes CDR1 LNHDA and CDR2 SQIVND (reference sequence). The CDR3 runs 15 residues. J lost 6 bases, V lost 7 bases, and 11 bases had no gene match. Written as DNA, the CDR3 is TGTGCCAGTACCCCGTTAGGGGACAGGCGTCAGCCCCAGCATTTT. Protein product: CASTPLGDRRQPQHF.

V and J are TRBV19 and TRBJ2-1; 8 bases line up with TRBD2. Losses at the gene ends were 1 base for V and 5 bases for J; bases not matched to a gene: 4. This CDR3 comprises 15 residues. Germline-derived CDR1 and CDR2 are LNHDA and SQIVND (reference sequence). The CDR3 coding sequence is TGTGCCAGTAGTATAGGAGTAGCGGGGAACAATGAGCAGTTCTTC. This translates into CASSIGVAGNNEQFF.

The chain couples TRBV7-9 to TRBJ1-6; 10 bases agree with TRBD1. Unmatched junction bases numbered 13, after V lost 5 bases and J lost 12 bases. The germline V gene encodes CDR1 SEHNR and CDR2 FQNEAQ (reference sequence). The CDR3 loop spans 16 amino acids. Written as DNA, the CDR3 is TGTGCCAGCAGCAAAGACTCGGGACAGGGGCGAGTACCCCTCCACTTT. Protein product: CASSKDSGQGRVPLHF.

This chain connects TRBV19 to TRBJ1-2; D may be TRBD1 (6 bases). Trimming took off 7 bases at V and 4 bases at J, with 13 bases between the two ends. CDR1 is LNHDA, CDR2 SQIVND, per germline (reference sequence). The CDR3 sequence is 13 residues long. The CDR3 reads CASNPGAGYGYTF. In DNA, the CDR3 is TGTGCCAGTAATCCAGGGGCGGGCTATGGCTACACCTTC.

The gene calls are TRBV9 and TRBJ1-1, with TRBD1 matching over 10 bases. The CDR3 is 14 residues long. With 5 bases clipped from V and 11 bases from J, the junction kept 12 bases outside the gene matches. Germline V CDR1 and CDR2: SGDLS, YYNGEE. The CDR3 here is CASSAGDRGISAFF. The DNA for the CDR3 is TGTGCCAGCAGTGCCGGGGACAGGGGTATTTCGGCTTTCTTT.

This chain uses TRBV7-8 with TRBJ2-1, with a weak D call TRBD2 (5 bases). The CDR3 is made up of 17 amino acids. V gave up 5 bases and J gave up 4 bases, with 21 bases separating them. Germline V gene data show CDR1 as SGHVS and CDR2 as FQNEAQ. Here the CDR3 DNA reads TGTGCCAGCAGCCCGGGCCCCCGAGGGTGGGCATACAATGAGCAGTTCTTC. Translated: CASSPGPRGWAYNEQFF.

This clone was seen a handful of times. The CDR3 reads CASSQGGIWNTEAFF. As DNA, the CDR3 is TGTGCCAGCAGCCAGGGAGGGATTTGGAACACTGAAGCTTTCTTT. This chain uses TRBV28 with TRBJ1-1; TRBD1 is a possible D gene (5 bases). V lost 6 bases and J lost 1, with 15 bases in between. The CDR3 length is 15 residues. The germline CDR1 and CDR2 sequences are MDHEN and SYDVKM. The full variable domain, its missing parts supplied by reference TRBV28 and TRBJ1-1, is DVKVTQSSRYLVKRTGEKVFLECVQDMDHENMFWYRQDPGLGLRLIYFSYDVKMKEKGDIPEGYSVSREKKERFSLILESASTNQTSMYLCASSQGGIWNTEAFFGQGTRLTVV.

The chain is built from TRBV7-8 and TRBJ2-5; 7 bases are a match to TRBD1. The V gene's germline CDR1 is SGHVS and CDR2 FQNEAQ. CDR3 length: 20 amino acids. V trimming: 2 bases; J trimming: 4 bases; junction bases outside the gene matches: 22. The CDR3 here is CASSLNVGTGAPVGRETQYF. For the CDR3, the DNA is TGTGCCAGCAGCTTAAACGTGGGCACAGGGGCGCCGGTTGGCCGAGAGACCCAGTACTTC.

This clone came up a few times. The V gene is TRBV6-4, the J gene TRBJ2-4; D perhaps matches TRBD2 (7 bases). The germline V gene encodes CDR1 MRHNA and CDR2 SNTAGT. The CDR3 is made up of 19 amino acids. V lost 3 bases and J 0 bases, leaving 21 bases between the germline ends. The DNA for the CDR3 is TGTGCCAGCAGTGATTCTCGGGACAAAAGGGGGGGAGCCAAAAACATTCAGTACTTC. This gives the protein CASSDSRDKRGGAKNIQYF.

J is TRBJ2-7 and V is TRBV6-5; weak D call: TRBD2 (5 bases). The CDR3 runs 15 residues. The germline V gene has CDR1 MNHEY and CDR2 SVGAGI. With 0 bases removed from V and 5 bases from J, the gap between germline ends came to 14 bases. The chain's CDR3 is CASSYSRTPEHEQYF. The DNA of the CDR3 is TGTGCCAGCAGTTACTCAAGGACTCCCGAGCACGAGCAGTACTTC.

The chain uses TRBV5-1 and TRBJ2-5, with D perhaps matching TRBD1 (6 bases). This CDR3 spans 15 amino acids. V was cut by 0 bases and J by 5 bases, with 14 bases left in between. Germline assignment: CDR1 SGHRS and CDR2 YFSETQ. Here the CDR3 reads CASSLAGEMEETQYF. In DNA form, the CDR3 reads TGCGCCAGCAGCTTGGCAGGGGAAATGGAGGAGACCCAGTACTTC.

J is TRBJ2-7 and V is TRBV5-1; TRBD2 aligns across 7 bases. The CDR3 sequence is 15 residues long. From germline, CDR1 is SGHRS and CDR2 YFSETQ. J was trimmed by 0 bases and V by 7 bases; bases with no gene match: 10. DNA for the CDR3: TGCGCCAGCTCGACCCTAGCGGCAAGCTCCTACGAGCAGTACTTC. It codes for CASSTLAASSYEQYF.

The chain links TRBV19 to TRBJ2-7; TRBD2 matches at 9 bases. This CDR3 comprises 17 residues. V lost 9 bases, J lost 3 bases, and 18 bases stayed unmatched. The germline gives CDR1 LNHDA, CDR2 SQIVND (reference sequence). CDR3 DNA: TGTGCCAGCCAGTCCCCTGGGGCGGGAGGGCCCATCTACGAGCAGTACTTC. This translates into CASQSPGAGGPIYEQYF.

This clone was detected only once. V is TRBV12-3 or TRBV12-4 and J is TRBJ1-1; TRBD1 aligns across 10 bases. After removal of 3 bases from V and 11 bases from J, the junction contained 3 bases not matched to a gene. The CDR3 is made up of 12 amino acids. The CDR3 nucleotides are TGTGCCAGCAGTTTGGGACAGGGGAGTGCTTTCTTT. Encoded protein: CASSLGQGSAFF.

The chain links TRBV12-3 or TRBV12-4 to TRBJ2-6; D remains ambiguous. The V end was cut by 3 bases, the J end by 2 bases, with 2 bases between. The CDR3 is made up of 13 amino acids. The chain's CDR3 is CASSFTGANVLTF. CDR3 nucleotide sequence: TGTGCCAGCAGTTTTACTGGGGCCAACGTCCTGACTTTC.

This clone was detected only once. The chain joins TRBV19 to TRBJ2-2, with TRBD1 matching 10 bases. The germline gives CDR1 LNHDA, CDR2 SQIVND (reference sequence). The CDR3 consists of 17 residues. Trimming removed 5 bases from V and 5 bases from J; junction bases left unmatched: 11. CDR3 residues: CASSRAWDRGYTGELFF. The CDR3 DNA follows: TGTGCCAGTAGTCGTGCTTGGGACAGGGGATATACCGGGGAGCTGTTTTTT.

V is TRBV4-3 and J is TRBJ2-5, with a tentative D call TRBD2 (5 bases). V was clipped by 0 bases and J by 5 bases, with 7 bases between them. CDR3 length equals 13 residues. Germline CDR1 and CDR2: LGHNA and YSLEER. Written as DNA, the CDR3 is TGCGCCAGCAGCCAAGAACGCGGGGAGACCCAGTACTTC. Translating it yields CASSQERGETQYF.

J is TRBJ1-3 and V is TRBV7-2; 10 bases map to TRBD1. Germline V gene data show CDR1 as SGHTA and CDR2 as FQGNSA. This CDR3 contains 17 residues. V lost 1 base to trimming and J lost 4 bases; unmatched junction nucleotides: 7. The CDR3 spells CASSLVRTGGSGNTIYF. DNA for the CDR3: TGTGCCAGCAGCTTAGTGCGGACAGGGGGTTCGGGAAACACCATATATTTT.

This clone appeared many times. V usage is TRBV7-2 and J usage is TRBJ2-5; the match to TRBD1 covers 10 bases. Per the germline V gene, CDR1 is SGHTA and CDR2 is FQGNSA. This CDR3 spans 16 amino acids. The V segment lost 1 base and the J segment 3 bases; nucleotides outside the gene matches: 5. DNA of the CDR3: TGTGCCAGCAGCTTAGACGGGACAGGGGTAGAAGAGACCCAGTACTTC. Its protein product is CASSLDGTGVEETQYF.